Listed below are T cell receptor beta chains from one sample, sequenced in a study of radiation and T cells in renal cell carcinoma. Clones were sequenced by immunoSEQ multiplex PCR, and TCRdb holds only the in-frame ones, with some missing. The table lists under 200,000 clones, about 88% of them singletons. The sample in question was blood, obtained from a patient whose treatment included radiotherapy and nephrectomy. Receptors were obtained from a woman between 45 and 60 years old with renal cell carcinoma. CDR3s include the opening cysteine and the closing phenylalanine or tryptophan. D genes are given only for firm matches. Part of the rows lack a size; the others show once, few, many or a class for expanded clones.

size: -; J: TRBJ1-2; D: -; V: TRBV6-1; CDR3: CASSEAGGEEGYTF; DNA: TGTGCCAGCAGTGAAGCGGGAGGCGAAGAGGGCTACACCTTC
size: once; J: TRBJ2-7; D: -; V: TRBV6-1; CDR3: CASSGAYEQYF; DNA: TGTGCCAGCAGTGGAGCCTACGAGCAGTACTTC
size: -; J: TRBJ1-3; D: -; V: TRBV6-5; CDR3: CASSYSGDSSGNTIYF; DNA: TGTGCCAGCAGTTACTCGGGGGATAGCTCTGGAAACACCATATATTTT
size: -; J: TRBJ2-5; D: -; V: TRBV7-8; CDR3: CASSLYPGLEETQYF; DNA: TGTGCCAGCAGCTTGTACCCAGGACTGGAAGAGACCCAGTACTTC
size: -; J: TRBJ1-2; D: -; V: TRBV6-1; CDR3: CASSSSVDRYTF; DNA: TGTGCCAGCAGTTCATCCGTGGACCGATACACCTTC
size: -; J: TRBJ1-3; D: -; V: TRBV6-1; CDR3: CASSVGQRDTIYF; DNA: TGTGCCAGCAGTGTCGGACAGCGGGACACCATATATTTT
size: -; J: TRBJ1-3; D: TRBD1; V: TRBV6-1; CDR3: CASSDQTGGTGNTIYF; DNA: TGTGCCAGCAGTGACCAGACAGGGGGCACTGGAAACACCATATATTTT
size: -; J: TRBJ1-2; D: -; V: TRBV20-1; CDR3: CSARASRRVF; DNA: TGCAGTGCTAGAGCCTCCCGGAGGGTCTTC
size: -; J: TRBJ1-1; D: TRBD1; V: TRBV25-1; CDR3: CASSEVGTGPTF; DNA: TGTGCCAGCAGTGAAGTAGGGACAGGGCCTACTTTT
size: -; J: TRBJ1-6; D: -; V: TRBV5-4; CDR3: CASSNLIGPLHF; DNA: TGTGCCAGCAGCAATTTGATTGGACCCCTCCACTTT
size: -; J: TRBJ1-6; D: TRBD1; V: TRBV6-5; CDR3: CASSYRRGQNSPLHF; DNA: TGTGCCAGCAGTTACCGCAGGGGACAGAATTCACCCCTCCACTTT